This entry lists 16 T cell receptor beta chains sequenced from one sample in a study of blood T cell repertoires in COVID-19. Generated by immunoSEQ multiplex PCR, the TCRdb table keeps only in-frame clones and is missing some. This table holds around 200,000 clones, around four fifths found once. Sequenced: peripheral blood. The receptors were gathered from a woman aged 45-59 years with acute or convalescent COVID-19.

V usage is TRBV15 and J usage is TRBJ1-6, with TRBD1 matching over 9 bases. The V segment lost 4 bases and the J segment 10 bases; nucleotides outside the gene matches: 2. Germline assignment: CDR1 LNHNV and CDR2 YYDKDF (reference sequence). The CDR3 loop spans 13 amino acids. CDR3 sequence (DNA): TGTGCCACCAGCATCACAGGGGGCTCACCCCTCCACTTT. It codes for CATSITGGSPLHF.

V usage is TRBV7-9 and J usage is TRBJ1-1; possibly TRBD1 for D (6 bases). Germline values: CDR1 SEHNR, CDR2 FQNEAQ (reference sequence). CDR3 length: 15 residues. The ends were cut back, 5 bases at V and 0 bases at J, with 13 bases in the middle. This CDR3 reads CASSPTGQLNTEAFF. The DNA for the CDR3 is TGTGCCAGCAGCCCTACAGGACAGTTGAACACTGAAGCTTTCTTT.

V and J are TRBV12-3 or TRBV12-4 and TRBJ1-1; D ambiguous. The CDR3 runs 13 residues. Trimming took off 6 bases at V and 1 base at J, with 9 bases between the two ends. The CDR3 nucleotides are TGTGCCAGCAGCTTGCAAGCGAACACTGAAGCTTTCTTT. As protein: CASSLQANTEAFF.

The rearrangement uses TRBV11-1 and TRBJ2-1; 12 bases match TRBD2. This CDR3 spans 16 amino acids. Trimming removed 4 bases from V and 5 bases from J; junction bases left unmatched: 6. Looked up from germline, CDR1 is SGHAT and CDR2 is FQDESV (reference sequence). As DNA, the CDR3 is TGTGCCAGCAGCTCCCTAGCGGGAGGGCCAAACAATGAGCAGTTCTTC. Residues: CASSSLAGGPNNEQFF.

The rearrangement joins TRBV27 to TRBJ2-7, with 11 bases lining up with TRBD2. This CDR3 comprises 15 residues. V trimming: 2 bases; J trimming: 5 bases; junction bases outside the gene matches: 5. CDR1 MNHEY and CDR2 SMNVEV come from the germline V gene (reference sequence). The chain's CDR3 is CASSLVAGGPHEQYF. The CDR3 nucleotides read TGTGCCAGCAGTTTAGTAGCGGGAGGGCCCCACGAGCAGTACTTC.

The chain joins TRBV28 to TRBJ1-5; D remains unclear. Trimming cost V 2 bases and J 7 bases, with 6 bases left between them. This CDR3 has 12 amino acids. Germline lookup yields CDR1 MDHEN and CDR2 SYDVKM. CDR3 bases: TGTGCCAGCAGTTTAATCTCCCAGCCCCAGCATTTT. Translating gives CASSLISQPQHF.

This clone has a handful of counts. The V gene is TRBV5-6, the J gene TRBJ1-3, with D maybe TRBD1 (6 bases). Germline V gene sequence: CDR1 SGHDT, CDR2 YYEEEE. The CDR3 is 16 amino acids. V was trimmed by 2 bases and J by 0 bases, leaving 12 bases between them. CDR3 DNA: TGTGCCAGCAGCTTCCGGACAGTAAACTCTGGAAACACCATATATTTT. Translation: CASSFRTVNSGNTIYF.

The chain's CDR3 is CASSVGPAGQISNQPQHF. The CDR3 DNA is TGTGCCAGCAGCGTAGGCCCGGCAGGCCAGATTAGCAATCAGCCCCAGCATTTT. The chain is built from TRBV9 and TRBJ1-5; D unclear. V was shortened by 0 bases and J by 0 bases, with 16 bases between the two germline ends. This CDR3 contains 18 residues. Germline CDR1 reads SGDLS; CDR2 reads YYNGEE.

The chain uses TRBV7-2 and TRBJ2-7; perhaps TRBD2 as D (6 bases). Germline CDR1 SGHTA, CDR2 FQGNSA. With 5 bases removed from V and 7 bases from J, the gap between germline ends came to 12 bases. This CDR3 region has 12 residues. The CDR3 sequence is CASSLLAGEQYF. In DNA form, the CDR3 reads TGTGCCAGCAGCCTACTAGCTGGGGAGCAGTACTTC. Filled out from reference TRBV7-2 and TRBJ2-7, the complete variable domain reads GAGVSQSPSNKVTEKGKDVELRCDPISGHTALYWYRQSLGQGLEFLIYFQGNSAPDKSGLPSDRFSAERTGGSVSTLTIQRTQQEDSAVYLCASSLLAGEQYFGPGTRLTVT.

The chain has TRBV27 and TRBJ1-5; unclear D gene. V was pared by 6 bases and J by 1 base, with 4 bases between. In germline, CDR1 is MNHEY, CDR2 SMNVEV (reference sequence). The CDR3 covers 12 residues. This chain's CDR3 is CASRTSNQPQHF. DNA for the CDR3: TGTGCCAGCAGAACAAGCAATCAGCCCCAGCATTTT.

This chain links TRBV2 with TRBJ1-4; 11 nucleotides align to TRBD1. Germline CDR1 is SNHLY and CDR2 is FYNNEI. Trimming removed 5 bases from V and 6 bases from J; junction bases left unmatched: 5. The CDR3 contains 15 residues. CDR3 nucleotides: TGTGCCAGCAGTTCGGACAGGGGGCGAGATGAAAAACTGTTTTTT. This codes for CASSSDRGRDEKLFF. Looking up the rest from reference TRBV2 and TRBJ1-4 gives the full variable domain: EPEVTQTPSHQVTQMGQEVILRCVPISNHLYFYWYRQILGQKVEFLVSFYNNEISEKSEIFDDQFSVERPDGSNFTLKIRSTKLEDSAMYFCASSSDRGRDEKLFFGSGTQLSVL.

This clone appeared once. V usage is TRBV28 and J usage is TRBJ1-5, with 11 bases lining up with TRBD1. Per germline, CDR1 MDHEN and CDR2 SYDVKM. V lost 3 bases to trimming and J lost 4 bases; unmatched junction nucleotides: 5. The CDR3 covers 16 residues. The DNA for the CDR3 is TGTGCCAGCAGTTTGGACAGGGGGCCCCTAAATCAGCCCCAGCATTTT. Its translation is CASSLDRGPLNQPQHF.

CDR3 nucleotide sequence: TGCGCCAGCAGCTTAGATTCAGGGGCTCAGCCCCAGCATTTT. Its protein product is CASSLDSGAQPQHF. The chain links TRBV5-1 to TRBJ1-5, with D perhaps matching TRBD1 (6 bases). This CDR3 has 14 residues. V was cut by 2 bases and J by 6 bases, with 12 bases left in between. The germline V gene has CDR1 SGHRS and CDR2 YFSETQ.

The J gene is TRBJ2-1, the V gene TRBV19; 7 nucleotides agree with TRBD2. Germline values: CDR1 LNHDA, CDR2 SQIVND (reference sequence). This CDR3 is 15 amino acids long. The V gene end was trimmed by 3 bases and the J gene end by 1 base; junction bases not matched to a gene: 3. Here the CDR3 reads CASSIAGVSYNEQFF. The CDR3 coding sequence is TGTGCCAGTAGTATTGCGGGAGTATCCTACAATGAGCAGTTCTTC. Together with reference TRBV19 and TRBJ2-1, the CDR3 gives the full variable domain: DGGITQSPKYLFRKEGQNVTLSCEQNLNHDAMYWYRQDPGQGLRLIYYSQIVNDFQKGDIAEGYSVSREKKESFPLTVTSAQKNPTAFYLCASSIAGVSYNEQFFGPGTRLTVL.

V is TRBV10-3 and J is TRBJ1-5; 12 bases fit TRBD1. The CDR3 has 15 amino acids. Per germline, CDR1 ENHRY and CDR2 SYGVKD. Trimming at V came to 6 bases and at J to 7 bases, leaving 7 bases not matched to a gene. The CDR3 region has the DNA TGTGCCATCAGCCGGGACAGGGGGCAAGGGCAGCCCCAGCATTTT. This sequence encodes CAISRDRGQGQPQHF.

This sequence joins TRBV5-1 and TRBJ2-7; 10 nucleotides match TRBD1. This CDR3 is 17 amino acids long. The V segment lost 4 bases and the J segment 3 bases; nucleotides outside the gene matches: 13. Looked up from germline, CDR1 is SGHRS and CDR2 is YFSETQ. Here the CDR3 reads CASSPGTGVKGIYEQYF. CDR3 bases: TGCGCCAGCAGCCCCGGGACAGGGGTGAAGGGGATCTACGAGCAGTACTTC.